Sequencing of this TCR beta chain was carried out in a study of blood T cell repertoires in COVID-19. Study-wide context: Sources were T cells, B-cell-depleted T cells, or PBMCs; the material itself was cDNA or gDNA.

The table came from immunoSEQ multiplex PCR; TCRdb's copy has only in-frame clones and leaves some out. The table lists about 310,000 clones, 75% to 90% of them singletons. Turning to this clone: The sample contains more than one DNA sequence encoding this CDR3.

Trimming took off 1 base at V and 5 bases at J, with 13 bases between the two ends. Germline V gene lookup returns CDR1 LGHDT and CDR2 YNNKEL (reference sequence). There are 15 residues in the CDR3. Participants spanned ages about 18 to 89 years and resided in 24 US areas. The specimen sequenced was PBMCs or T cells enriched from blood (not recorded which). This receptor was identified in a woman aged 25 to 39 who had been exposed to COVID-19. The chain joins TRBV3-1 (or the pseudogene TRBV3-2) to TRBJ2-3; tentatively, D is TRBD2 (7 bases). CDR3 nucleotide sequence: TGTGCCAGCAGCCAAGCGGGGGGCCCCAGAGATACGCAGTATTTT. Translated: CASSQAGGPRDTQYF.